One and the same sample provided the 28 T cell receptor beta chains below, sequenced in a study of T cell clonality in common variable immunodeficiency. General study points: Reportedly, TCR beta sequences from common variable immunodeficiency showed fewer deletions and N-nucleotide insertions.

Produced via immunoSEQ multiplex PCR; TCRdb's table is partial and in-frame only. This repertoire holds roughly 9,900 clones, and none appear only once. These receptors lack a known antigen. The material sequenced was peripheral blood mononuclear cells. Every receptor here comes from a human donor with common variable immunodeficiency.

In regard to this clone: The read ends 3 residues early relative to the CDR3; the germline J gene fills the gap. This chain connects TRBV7-9 to TRBJ2-1; the match to TRBD2 covers 10 bases. V was clipped by 5 bases and J by 9 bases; unmatched bases: 7. In germline, CDR1 is SEHNR, CDR2 FQNEAQ (reference sequence). This CDR3 is built from 14 residues. CDR3 loop: CASSPLAGAGEQFF. Partial CDR3 DNA: TGTGCCAGCAGCCCGCTAGCGGGAGCGGGTGAG.

A note on this clone: The read terminates 3 residues before the CDR3 end, so the remaining end is supplied by the germline J gene. This chain links TRBV19 with TRBJ1-2; 7 bases match TRBD1. The CDR3 loop spans 13 amino acids. Germline-derived CDR1 and CDR2 are LNHDA and SQIVND (reference sequence). V shed 9 bases, J shed 0 bases, and the junction held 4 bases outside the gene matches. CDR3 DNA (partial): TGTGCCAGCAAAGGACAGGCTAACTATGGC. Its translation: CASKGQANYG. The complete CDR3 protein is CASKGQANYGYTF.

Relative to its sample, this clone is medium-sized. The read terminates 3 residues ahead of where the CDR3 ends, so the germline J gene completes it. This chain connects TRBV20-1 to TRBJ1-2; weak D call: TRBD1 (5 bases). The V gene's germline CDR1 is DFQATT and CDR2 SNEGSKA (reference sequence). This CDR3 spans 15 amino acids. The V gene lost 4 bases and the J gene lost 0 bases, with 15 bases spanning the gap. CDR3 sequence: CSATDDRRANYGYTF. The CDR3 DNA, read in part, is TGCAGTGCTACAGACGACAGAAGGGCTAACTATGGC.

On this clone: The missing CDR3 end, 3 residues past where the read stops, is filled in from the germline J gene. The genes are TRBV7-2 and TRBJ1-1, with D perhaps TRBD1 (5 bases). V was clipped by 3 bases and J by 1 base, with 9 bases between them. Germline V CDR1 and CDR2: SGHTA, FQGNSA. The CDR3 length is 14 residues. Partial CDR3 DNA: TGTGCCAGCAGCTTTGGGGGGACGAACACTGAA. It codes for CASSFGGTNTE. In full, the CDR3 reads CASSFGGTNTEAFF.

This clone ranks as medium-sized. The read gets to within 3 residues of the CDR3 end, and the germline J gene fills in the rest. The chain uses TRBV15 and TRBJ1-2; 9 positions agree with TRBD1. Germline V lookup: CDR1 LNHNV, CDR2 YYDKDF (reference sequence). V lost 4 bases, J lost 3 bases, and 15 bases stayed unmatched. This CDR3 is 18 amino acids long. The sequenced part of the CDR3 DNA is TGTGCCACCAGCACCGGGACAGGGATTGAAAAGGGTCACTATGGC. This sequence encodes CATSTGTGIEKGHYG. The complete CDR3 protein is CATSTGTGIEKGHYGYTF.

This clone has more than one count but fewer than ten. The CDR3 is cut off 3 residues early in the read; its end comes from the germline J gene. The chain has TRBV29-1 and TRBJ2-7; 7 bases align to TRBD1. The CDR3 is 13 residues long. Germline CDR1 SQVTM, CDR2 ANQGSEA. V trimming: 1 base; J trimming: 5 bases; junction bases outside the gene matches: 5. The sequenced part of the CDR3 DNA is TGCAGCGTTGAAGTCCAACAGGGGAACGAG. It yields the protein CSVEVQQGNE. The entire CDR3 sequence reads CSVEVQQGNEQYF.

Details on this clone: The read falls 3 residues short of the CDR3 end, and the missing part is taken from the germline J gene. V is TRBV7-9 and J is TRBJ2-1; 7 nucleotides line up with TRBD2. CDR3 size: 15 residues. The V gene's germline CDR1 is SEHNR and CDR2 FQNEAQ (reference sequence). V trimming: 2 bases; J trimming: 6 bases; junction bases outside the gene matches: 7. CDR3 DNA (partial): TGTGCCAGCAGCTTAACCCGGGGGGTCCTCAATGAG. Amino acids: CASSLTRGVLNE. From start to end, the CDR3 is CASSLTRGVLNEQFF. Supplemented by reference TRBV7-9 and TRBJ2-1, the full variable domain reads DTGVSQNPRHKITKRGQNVTFRCDPISEHNRLYWYRQTLGQGPEFLTYFQNEAQLEKSRLLSDRFSAERPKGSFSTLEIQRTEQGDSAMYLCASSLTRGVLNEQFFGPGTRLTVL.

Regarding this clone: The read ends 3 residues shy of where the CDR3 ends; the end is completed using the germline J gene. The chain employs TRBV7-9 and TRBJ1-1; D is unclear. Germline V gene lookup returns CDR1 SEHNR and CDR2 FQNEAQ (reference sequence). V lost 1 base to trimming and J lost 4 bases, with 7 bases between them. This CDR3 is 13 amino acids long. The CDR3 bases that were read are TGTGCCAGCAGCTTAGTAATGGCCACTGAA. Its translation is CASSLVMATE. The full-length CDR3 reads as CASSLVMATEAFF.

The DNA read from the CDR3 is TGTGCCAGCAGCTTGACCACTAGCGGCGAG. Its protein product is CASSLTTSGE. The full CDR3 protein reads CASSLTTSGEQYF. V usage is TRBV5-5 and J usage is TRBJ2-7; 8 bases are a match to TRBD2. The read comes to an end 3 residues before the CDR3 does, leaving the germline J gene to fill in the end. CDR1 and CDR2 from the germline V gene are SGHKS and YYEKEE (reference sequence). The CDR3 spans 13 residues. Germline trimming cut 1 base from V and 6 bases from J; bases unmatched to any gene: 3. The full variable domain, completed using reference TRBV5-5 and TRBJ2-7, is DAGVTQSPTHLIKTRGQQVTLRCSPISGHKSVSWYQQVLGQGPQFIFQYYEKEERGRGNFPDRFSARQFPNYSSELNVNALLLGDSALYLCASSLTTSGEQYFGPGTRLTVT.

As to this clone: The CDR3 end falls 3 residues outside the read, so it is completed with the germline J gene. The genes are TRBV18 and TRBJ1-2; D uncertain. The CDR3 runs 14 residues. The germline CDR1 and CDR2 sequences are KGHSH and LQKENI. The sequenced CDR3 bases are TGTGCCAGCTCACCATTTTCCGGAAGCGGCGGC. Its protein is CASSPFSGSGG. The full CDR3 protein reads CASSPFSGSGGYTF.

The table lists this clone with a few counts. The DNA ends 3 residues before the CDR3 does, and the rest of the CDR3 is filled in from the germline J gene. J is TRBJ2-3 and V is TRBV29-1; 9 nucleotides match TRBD1. Germline V gene sequence: CDR1 SQVTM, CDR2 ANQGSEA. The CDR3 runs 14 residues. V lost 4 bases, J lost 5 bases, and 7 bases stayed unmatched. The CDR3 DNA, read in part, is TGCAGCGTTGTGGGGGGACAGGGAGTAGATACG. Its protein is CSVVGGQGVDT. The complete CDR3 reads CSVVGGQGVDTQYF.

This clone has just a few counts. The CDR3 loop is CASSERQGVRGYTF. The sequenced part of the CDR3 DNA is TGTGCCAGCAGTGAGAGACAGGGAGTAAGAGGC. The rearrangement uses TRBV6-1 and TRBJ1-2, with 7 bases that match TRBD1. The read is 3 residues too short to cover the CDR3 end, so that end is filled in from the germline J gene. The CDR3 totals 14 residues. From germline, CDR1 is MNHNS and CDR2 SASEGT.

This clone was seen more than once but under ten times. The read halts 3 residues ahead of the CDR3 end, with the missing end drawn from the germline J gene. The chain uses TRBV19 and TRBJ2-3; TRBD2 matches 9 bases. V trimming: 7 bases; J trimming: 0 bases; junction bases outside the gene matches: 5. Germline lookup yields CDR1 LNHDA and CDR2 SQIVND (reference sequence). There are 15 residues in the CDR3. CDR3: CASIPSGASTDTQYF. Incomplete CDR3 DNA: TGTGCCAGTATTCCTAGCGGGGCTAGCACAGATACG. The full variable domain, rest sourced from reference TRBV19 and TRBJ2-3, is DGGITQSPKYLFRKEGQNVTLSCEQNLNHDAMYWYRQDPGQGLRLIYYSQIVNDFQKGDIAEGYSVSREKKESFPLTVTSAQKNPTAFYLCASIPSGASTDTQYFGPGTRLTVL.

This clone was counted between two and nine times. The read ends 3 residues before the CDR3 terminus; that terminus is restored from the germline J gene. The chain links TRBV2 to TRBJ2-1; 8 nucleotides line up with TRBD2. V was clipped by 6 bases and J by 4 bases; unmatched bases: 11. The CDR3 has 16 amino acids. The germline CDR1 and CDR2 sequences are SNHLY and FYNNEI. Incomplete CDR3 DNA: TGTGCCAGCAGGGAATTAGCGGGAAACAGATACAATGAG. It translates to CASRELAGNRYNE. The complete CDR3 sequence is CASRELAGNRYNEQFF.

About this clone: The sequence runs out 3 residues before the end of the CDR3; the remainder is reconstructed from the germline J gene. The chain has TRBV7-9 and TRBJ1-5; 7 positions agree with TRBD1. The CDR3 extends over 13 amino acids. V shed 5 bases, J shed 5 bases, and the junction held 3 bases outside the gene matches. Germline V CDR1 and CDR2: SEHNR, FQNEAQ (reference sequence). The sequenced CDR3 bases are TGTGCCAGCAGCCGCACAGGGGATCAGCCC. Its translation: CASSRTGDQP. The complete CDR3 protein is CASSRTGDQPQHF.

A remark on this clone: The CDR3 goes on 3 residues after the read ends, and that part is filled in from the germline J gene. The V call is TRBV7-9, the J call TRBJ1-1; D remains unclear. Germline CDR1 is SEHNR and CDR2 is FQNEAQ (reference sequence). The CDR3 consists of 13 residues. CDR3 amino acids: CASSLPGGRRAFF. Incomplete CDR3 DNA: TGTGCCAGCAGCCTTCCCGGAGGCAGGAGG.

By its share, this clone is medium-sized (0.01 to 0.1%). The junction differs from germline at one of its ends, possibly a read error. The CDR3 end lies 3 residues beyond the end of the read and is filled in from the germline J gene. J is TRBJ2-7 and V is TRBV4-2; possible D gene TRBD1, 5 bases. CDR1 and CDR2 from the germline V gene are LGHNA and YNFKEQ. The CDR3 runs to 16 residues. The CDR3 spells CASSQEWQGSYYEQYF. CDR3 DNA, as far as it was read: TGCGCCAGCAGCCAAGAGTGGCAGGGCTCTTACTACGAG.

About this clone: The missing CDR3 end, 3 residues past where the read stops, is filled in from the germline J gene. V usage is TRBV29-1 and J usage is TRBJ2-7, with 7 bases aligning to TRBD1. The V gene end was trimmed by 1 base and the J gene end by 4 bases; junction bases not matched to a gene: 4. The V gene's germline CDR1 is SQVTM and CDR2 ANQGSEA. The CDR3 totals 13 residues. The CDR3 is CSVEALQGYEQYF. The sequenced part of the CDR3 DNA is TGCAGCGTTGAAGCCTTACAGGGGTACGAG.

This clone was picked up a small number of times. The read terminates 3 residues ahead of where the CDR3 ends, so the germline J gene completes it. This sequence joins TRBV30 and TRBJ1-5; the D gene is possibly TRBD1 (6 bases). V lost 3 bases and J lost 9, with 15 bases in between. The CDR3 spans 13 residues. Germline lookup yields CDR1 GTSNPN and CDR2 SVGIG (reference sequence). The CDR3 sequence: CAWSGGGLGPQHF. The CDR3 bases that were read are TGTGCCTGGAGCGGGGGGGGCTTAGGGCCC.

To note about this clone: Compared with germline, one end of the junction differs, possibly owing to a read error. Sequencing ends 3 residues short of the CDR3 end; the germline J gene provides the rest. V is TRBV7-7 and J is TRBJ2-3; D remains ambiguous. This CDR3 has 15 amino acids. CDR1 and CDR2 from the germline V gene are SSHAT and FNYEAQ (reference sequence). The part of the CDR3 DNA that was read is TGTGCTAGCAGCTTAGGCCCTATGGCGGCAGATACG. Protein product: CASSLGPMAADT. The whole CDR3 sequence reads CASSLGPMAADTQYF.

For this clone: The read ends 3 residues early relative to the CDR3; the germline J gene fills the gap. The chain employs TRBV30 and TRBJ2-1, with 8 bases fitting TRBD1. The germline gives CDR1 GTSNPN, CDR2 SVGIG (reference sequence). The CDR3 sequence is 14 residues long. Trimming at V came to 3 bases and at J to 2 bases, leaving 3 bases not matched to a gene. The CDR3 bases that were read are TGTGCCTGGAGGACAGGGGAGACCTACAATGAG. It is translated as CAWRTGETYNE. The CDR3 as a whole reads CAWRTGETYNEQFF.

This clone rates as medium-sized. The missing CDR3 end, 3 residues past where the read stops, is filled in from the germline J gene. The chain has TRBV29-1 and TRBJ2-1, with D maybe TRBD1 (6 bases). Trimming cost V 2 bases and J 5 bases, with 13 bases left between them. This CDR3 has 14 amino acids. Germline V gene data show CDR1 as SQVTM and CDR2 as ANQGSEA. CDR3 loop: CSVERDTVNNEQFF. The sequenced part of the CDR3 DNA is TGCAGCGTTGAACGGGACACTGTGAACAATGAG.

This clone showed up just a few times. From the germline J gene comes the end of the CDR3, since the read stops 3 residues before it. The rearrangement joins TRBV7-3 to TRBJ1-1, with TRBD1 matching over 8 bases. The trim removed 6 bases at V and 7 bases at J, leaving 10 bases unmatched. Germline assignment: CDR1 SGHTA and CDR2 FQGTGA. The CDR3 runs 14 residues. The CDR3 loop reads CASREKDREGEAFF. The covered CDR3 bases are TGTGCCAGCAGAGAGAAGGACAGGGAGGGTGAA.

About this clone: One end of the junction varies from germline; a read error may be responsible. The sequence runs out 3 residues before the end of the CDR3; the remainder is reconstructed from the germline J gene. The gene calls are TRBV7-7 and TRBJ2-1, with 9 bases that match TRBD1. CDR1 is SSHAT and CDR2 is FNYEAQ in the germline V gene (reference sequence). The CDR3 has 16 amino acids. The CDR3 bases that were read are TGTGCTAGCAGCCTGGGACAGGGCGGTAGAGACAATGAG. Translated, it gives CASSLGQGGRDNE. The full-length CDR3 reads as CASSLGQGGRDNEQFF.

This clone was seen a few times. The read ends 3 residues before the CDR3 terminus; that terminus is restored from the germline J gene. The chain recombines TRBV18 with TRBJ2-7, with 8 bases fitting TRBD1. The CDR3 is made up of 17 amino acids. Germline trimming cut 6 bases from V and 4 bases from J; bases unmatched to any gene: 17. The germline V gene encodes CDR1 KGHSH and CDR2 LQKENI. The chain's CDR3 is CASSSSGQGPFSYEQYF. The sequenced CDR3 bases are TGTGCCAGCTCGTCCTCAGGACAGGGACCCTTTTCTTACGAG.

Points on this clone: The read terminates 3 residues ahead of where the CDR3 ends, so the germline J gene completes it. This chain connects TRBV5-6 to TRBJ2-7; no reliable D call. The length of the CDR3 is 13 residues. Trimming removed 1 base from V and 6 bases from J, with 11 bases in between. CDR1 and CDR2 (germline): SGHDT, YYEEEE. The DNA read from the CDR3 is TGTGCCAGCAGCTTGCCTATGGTTGGCGAG. This translates into CASSLPMVGE. The full-length CDR3 reads as CASSLPMVGEQYF.

This clone was counted a few times. The read falls 3 residues short of the CDR3 end, and the missing part is taken from the germline J gene. The gene calls are TRBV7-6 and TRBJ2-1; 12 bases fit TRBD2. The CDR3 covers 17 residues. V was pared by 1 base and J by 1 base, with 2 bases of the junction left unmatched. Germline V gene sequence: CDR1 SGHVS, CDR2 FNYEAQ. Incomplete CDR3 DNA: TGTGCCAGCAGCTTAGGGCTAGCGGGAGGGTCCTACAATGAG. Encoded protein: CASSLGLAGGSYNE. The CDR3 as a whole reads CASSLGLAGGSYNEQFF.

This clone ranks as medium-sized. The CDR3 extends 3 residues past the end of the read, so its final part is completed from the germline J gene. V is TRBV7-8 and J is TRBJ2-7; TRBD1 aligns across 9 bases. The germline gives CDR1 SGHVS, CDR2 FQNEAQ. CDR3 length: 15 residues. V trimming: 4 bases; J trimming: 1 base; junction bases outside the gene matches: 5. This CDR3 is CASSSGQGPSYEQYF. The DNA read from the CDR3 is TGTGCCAGCAGCTCCGGACAGGGGCCTTCCTACGAG.